This TCR beta chain was recovered during a study of blood T cell repertoires in COVID-19. The CDR3 spans 18 residues. V was pared by 4 bases and J by 8 bases, with 13 bases of the junction left unmatched. CDR1 SGHDT and CDR2 YYEEEE come from the germline V gene. Assay used: immunoSEQ multiplex PCR; TCRdb lists only in-frame clones, some missing. This table has over 75,000 clones, around 78% appearing once. The sequenced sample consisted of peripheral blood. The chain carries TRBV5-6 and TRBJ2-1; 15 positions agree with TRBD2. The clonotype comes from a human donor in a cohort sampled during active COVID-19. CDR3 sequence (DNA): TGTGCCAGCAGCATCGGGACTAGCGGGAGGTCACCGGGGGATGAGCAGTTCTTC. It is translated as CASSIGTSGRSPGDEQFF.